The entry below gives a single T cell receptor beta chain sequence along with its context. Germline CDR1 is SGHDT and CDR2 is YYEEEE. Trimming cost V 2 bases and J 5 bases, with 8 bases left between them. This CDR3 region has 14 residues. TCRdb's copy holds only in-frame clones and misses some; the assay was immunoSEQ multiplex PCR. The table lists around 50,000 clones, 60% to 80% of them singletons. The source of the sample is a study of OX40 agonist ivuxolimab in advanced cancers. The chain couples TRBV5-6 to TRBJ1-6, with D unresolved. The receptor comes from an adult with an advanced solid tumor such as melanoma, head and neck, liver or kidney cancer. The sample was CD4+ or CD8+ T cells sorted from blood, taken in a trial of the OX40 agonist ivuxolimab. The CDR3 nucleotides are TGTGCCAGCAGCTTTTTAACCGATAATTCACCCCTCCACTTT. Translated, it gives CASSFLTDNSPLHF.